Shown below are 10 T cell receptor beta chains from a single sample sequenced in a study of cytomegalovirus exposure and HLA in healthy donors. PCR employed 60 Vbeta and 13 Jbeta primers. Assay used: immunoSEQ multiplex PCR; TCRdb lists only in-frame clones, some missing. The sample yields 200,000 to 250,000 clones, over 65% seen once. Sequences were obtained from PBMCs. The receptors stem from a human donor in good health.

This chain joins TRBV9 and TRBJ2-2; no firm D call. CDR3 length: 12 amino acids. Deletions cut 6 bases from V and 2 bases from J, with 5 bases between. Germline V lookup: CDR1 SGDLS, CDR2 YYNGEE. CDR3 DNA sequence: TGTGCCAGCAATAGCAACACCGGGGAGCTGTTTTTT. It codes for CASNSNTGELFF.

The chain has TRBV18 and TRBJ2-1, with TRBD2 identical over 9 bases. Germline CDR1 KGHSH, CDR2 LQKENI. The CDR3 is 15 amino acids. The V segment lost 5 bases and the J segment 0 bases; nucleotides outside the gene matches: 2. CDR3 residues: CASSFSGSSYNEQFF. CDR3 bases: TGTGCCAGCTCATTTAGCGGGAGCTCCTACAATGAGCAGTTCTTC. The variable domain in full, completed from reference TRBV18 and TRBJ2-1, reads NAGVMQNPRHLVRRRGQEARLRCSPMKGHSHVYWYRQLPEEGLKFMVYLQKENIIDESGMPKERFSAEFPKEGPSILRIQQVVRGDSAAYFCASSFSGSSYNEQFFGPGTRLTVL.

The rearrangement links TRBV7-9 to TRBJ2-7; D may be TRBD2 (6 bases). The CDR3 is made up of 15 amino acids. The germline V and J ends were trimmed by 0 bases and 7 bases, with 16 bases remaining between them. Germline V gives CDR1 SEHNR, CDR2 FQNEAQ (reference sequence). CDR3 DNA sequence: TGTGCCAGCAGCTTAGCGCAGCGGGTGACGGGTGAGCAGTACTTC. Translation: CASSLAQRVTGEQYF.

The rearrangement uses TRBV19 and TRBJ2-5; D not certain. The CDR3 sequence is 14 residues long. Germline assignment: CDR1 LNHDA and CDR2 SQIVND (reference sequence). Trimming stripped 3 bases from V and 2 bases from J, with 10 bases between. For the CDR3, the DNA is TGTGCCAGTAGTATGGGCCCCGGTCAAGAGACCCAGTACTTC. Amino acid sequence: CASSMGPGQETQYF.

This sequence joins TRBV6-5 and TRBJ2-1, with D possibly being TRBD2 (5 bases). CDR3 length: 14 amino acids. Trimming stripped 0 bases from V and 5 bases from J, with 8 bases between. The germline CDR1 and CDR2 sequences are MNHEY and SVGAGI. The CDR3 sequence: CASSYSTSNNEQFF. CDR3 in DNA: TGTGCCAGCAGTTACTCTACTAGTAACAATGAGCAGTTCTTC.

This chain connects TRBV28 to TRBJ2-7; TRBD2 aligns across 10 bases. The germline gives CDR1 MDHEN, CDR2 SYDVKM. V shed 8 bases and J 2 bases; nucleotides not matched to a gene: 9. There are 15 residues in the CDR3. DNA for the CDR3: TGTGCCAGCGGCGGACTAGCGGACCTCCCCTACGAGCAGTACTTC. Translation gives CASGGLADLPYEQYF.

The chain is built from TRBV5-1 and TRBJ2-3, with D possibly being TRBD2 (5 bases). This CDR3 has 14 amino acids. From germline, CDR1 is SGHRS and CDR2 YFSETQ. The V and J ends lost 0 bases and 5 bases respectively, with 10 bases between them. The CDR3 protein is CASSLGGPGDTQYF. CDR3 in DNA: TGCGCCAGCAGCTTGGGAGGGCCAGGAGATACGCAGTATTTT. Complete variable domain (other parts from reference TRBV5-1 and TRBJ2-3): KAGVTQTPRYLIKTRGQQVTLSCSPISGHRSVSWYQQTPGQGLQFLFEYFSETQRNKGNFPGRFSGRQFSNSRSEMNVSTLELGDSALYLCASSLGGPGDTQYFGPGTRLTVL.

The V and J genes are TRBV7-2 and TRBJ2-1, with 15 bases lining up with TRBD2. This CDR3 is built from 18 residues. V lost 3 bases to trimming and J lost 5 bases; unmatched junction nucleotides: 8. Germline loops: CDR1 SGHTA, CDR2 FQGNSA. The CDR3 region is CASSFRTSGRVVNNEQFF. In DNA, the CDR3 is TGTGCCAGCAGCTTTCGGACTAGCGGGAGGGTTGTAAACAATGAGCAGTTCTTC.

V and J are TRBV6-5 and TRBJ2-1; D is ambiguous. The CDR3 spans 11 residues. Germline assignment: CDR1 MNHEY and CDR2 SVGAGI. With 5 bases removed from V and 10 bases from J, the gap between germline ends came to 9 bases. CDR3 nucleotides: TGTGCCAGCAGTACCTCGCGAGAGCAGTTCTTC. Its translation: CASSTSREQFF.

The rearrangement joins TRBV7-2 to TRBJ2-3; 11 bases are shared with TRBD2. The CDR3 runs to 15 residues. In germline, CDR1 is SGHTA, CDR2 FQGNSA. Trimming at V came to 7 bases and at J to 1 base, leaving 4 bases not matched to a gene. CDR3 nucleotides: TGTGCCAGCACCCGACTAGCGGGGCGCACAGATACGCAGTATTTT. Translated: CASTRLAGRTDTQYF.